This T cell receptor beta chain was recorded in a study of blood T cell repertoires in COVID-19 (dated by TCRdb to the early 2020s). Regarding the complete study: Samples covering the acute and convalescent phases of COVID-19 were provided by collaborators in the United States, Italy and Spain. The material from the prospective study consisted of cDNA or gDNA derived from T cells, B-cell-depleted T cells, or PBMCs. The dataset comprised deeply sampled blood TCRbeta repertoires from subjects exposed to, actively infected with, or recovered from COVID-19. The repertoires were released in a freely available public database meant as a resource for research on the immune response to SARS-CoV-2. The samples were drawn from two sources: the first 160 participants of the ongoing ImmuneRACE study, and 1,200 or so subjects contributed by 6 global collaborators. The sample metadata nearly always contained a de-identified subject ID, COVID-19 status, age in years and sex. Where available, HLA class I and class II types were obtained from metadata supplied by the sample provider rather than from assay-based typing. The study at large found these results: The quantity of clinical and demographic metadata differed by source and by participant and was supplied without curation.

One collaborating source in Seattle enrolled patients while the patients were actively infected and followed the patients over time throughout the course of disease. The collaborating institutions used their own protocols to collect whole blood in K2EDTA tubes. Collaborator samples were shipped for TCRbeta analysis as frozen whole blood, isolated PBMCs, or DNA extracted from either sample type. TCRbeta CDR3 regions were amplified from genomic DNA using the immunoSEQ Assay, a bias-controlled multiplex PCR. The study's own analysis went as follows. Nucleated cell counts per sample were estimated from amplification of reference gene primers within the assay. Sequence reads were collapsed and filtered to measure the absolute abundance of every unique TCRbeta CDR3 rearrangement. For each sample, productive Simpson clonality was calculated by taking the square root of Simpson's diversity index across productive rearrangements. This is the immuneACCESS table as TCRdb keeps it, with only in-frame sequences that have V and J called. A part of the clones is gone; compared with another copy, unresolved V genes explain less than half, and the rest is unexplained. V, J and clone size are those of that table, while D and trimming were read from the DNA. In this sample the table shows about 200,000 clones, around 76% of which occur a single time. Of the sample, 7.8% falls within the top ten clones.

Notes on this clone: Its recognized antigen is unknown. The junction departs from germline at one end; a sequencing error may be responsible.

The CDR3 sequence holds 14 residues, the cysteine and phenylalanine included. Only the CDR3 part of the read is kept: 42 bases, read in frame from the first base. CDR1 is given as MNHEY and CDR2 as SVGAGI, both from the germline V gene. Specimen: peripheral blood. The rearranged chain carries TRBV6-5 and TRBJ2-1, with 8 bases aligning to TRBD2. This TCR was sampled from a woman aged 55-75 years with COVID-19, enrolled during active disease. The nucleotide sequence reads as follows: TGTGCCAGCAGCGCGACTAGCGAGAACAATGAACAGTTCTTC. Translated, it reads CASSATSENNEQFF.